The next 32 T cell receptor beta chains were all read from a single sample in a study of shared clonotypes between healthy human individuals. Clones were sequenced by immunoSEQ multiplex PCR, and TCRdb holds only the in-frame ones, with some missing. In the table there are under 650,000 clones, 95% to 97% of which are singletons. The source material was naive CD4+ T cells sorted from blood. Subset given: CD45RA+ positively selected. Source of these receptors: a woman aged 25-40 years in good health.

The rearrangement joins TRBV7-9 to TRBJ1-4; the match to TRBD1 covers 8 bases. CDR3 length: 15 residues. The germline gives CDR1 SEHNR, CDR2 FQNEAQ (reference sequence). V was pared by 3 bases and J by 4 bases, with 4 bases of the junction left unmatched. The CDR3 loop is CASSLRTGNNEKLFF. The CDR3 bases are TGTGCCAGCAGCTTGCGGACAGGGAATAATGAAAAACTGTTTTTT.

This clone appeared once. The V and J genes are TRBV27 and TRBJ1-2; D is unresolved. The CDR3 is made up of 14 amino acids. V gave up 3 bases and J gave up 0 bases, with 8 bases separating them. From germline, CDR1 is MNHEY and CDR2 SMNVEV (reference sequence). The CDR3 is CASSFSSTNYGYTF. The DNA for the CDR3 is TGTGCCAGCAGTTTCTCCAGCACTAACTATGGCTACACCTTC.

The chain combines TRBV18 with TRBJ2-7, with D possibly TRBD1 on 6 matching bases. CDR1 and CDR2 (germline): KGHSH, LQKENI. The V end was cut by 4 bases, the J end by 4 bases, with 17 bases between. The CDR3 length is 15 residues. CDR3 residues: CASSLQERGWYEQYF. In nucleotides, the CDR3 is TGTGCCAGCTCACTTCAGGAGAGGGGGTGGTACGAGCAGTACTTC.

This chain connects TRBV5-1 to TRBJ2-6; D gene ambiguous. The CDR3 sequence is 15 residues long. Germline V CDR1 and CDR2: SGHRS, YFSETQ. Trimming removed 4 bases at V and 1 base at J, with 9 bases between. DNA for the CDR3: TGCGCCAGCAGCAGCATCCTTTCTGGGGCCAACGTCCTGACTTTC. Encoded protein: CASSSILSGANVLTF.

This clone was seen just once. V is TRBV29-1 and J is TRBJ2-6; 9 bases map to TRBD1. V was pared by 6 bases and J by 4 bases, with 19 bases of the junction left unmatched. CDR3 length: 19 residues. In germline, CDR1 is SQVTM, CDR2 ANQGSEA. The CDR3 region has the DNA TGCAGCGTCATTACCGGGACAGGGAAATTTTTGAGCGGGGCCAACGTCCTGACTTTC. This codes for CSVITGTGKFLSGANVLTF.

The rearrangement links TRBV6-6 to TRBJ2-7; a possible D gene is TRBD1 (5 bases). Trimming shortened V by 2 bases and J by 3 bases, and 11 bases separated the two germline ends. The V gene's germline CDR1 is MNHNY and CDR2 SVGAGI (reference sequence). The CDR3 is 14 amino acids. In DNA form, the CDR3 reads TGTGCCAGCAGTTACCAGGGTAAGGACTACGAGCAGTACTTC. Translating gives CASSYQGKDYEQYF.

This sequence joins TRBV6-5 and TRBJ2-1; D perhaps matches TRBD1 (5 bases). Trimming shortened V by 2 bases and J by 7 bases, and 6 bases separated the two germline ends. The CDR3 runs 12 residues. CDR1 MNHEY and CDR2 SVGAGI come from the germline V gene. The CDR3 is CASSYDRNEQFF. CDR3 nucleotides: TGTGCCAGCAGTTACGACAGAAATGAGCAGTTCTTC.

This clone was seen just once. V usage is TRBV5-6 and J usage is TRBJ1-2, with D possibly TRBD1 on 6 matching bases. V was cut by 3 bases and J by 0 bases, with 12 bases left in between. The CDR3 spans 15 residues. The germline V gene encodes CDR1 SGHDT and CDR2 YYEEEE. CDR3 in amino acids: CASSSQGFTNYGYTF. In nucleotides, the CDR3 is TGTGCCAGCAGCTCACAGGGATTTACTAACTATGGCTACACCTTC.

The DNA of the CDR3 is TGTGCCAGCAGTTACACGTACACTAATGAAAAACTGTTTTTT. Protein: CASSYTYTNEKLFF. The rearrangement links TRBV28 to TRBJ1-4; no definite D call. Germline CDR1 reads MDHEN; CDR2 reads SYDVKM. CDR3 size: 14 residues. V lost 4 bases to trimming and J lost 2 bases, with 8 bases between them.

CDR3 DNA sequence: TGTGCCAGCAGCCAGTATGAGGGGGTCCGGGGCTACACCTTC. This encodes CASSQYEGVRGYTF. The V gene is TRBV7-9, the J gene TRBJ1-2; tentatively, D is TRBD1 (6 bases). Deletions cut 5 bases from V and 8 bases from J, with 18 bases between. The CDR3 length is 14 residues. Germline V lookup: CDR1 SEHNR, CDR2 FQNEAQ (reference sequence).

The chain recombines TRBV28 with TRBJ2-1; D is uncertain. Trimming stripped 4 bases from V and 7 bases from J, with 17 bases between. CDR1 and CDR2 (germline): MDHEN, SYDVKM. This CDR3 region has 15 residues. CDR3 amino acids: CASSYRLRSGNEQFF. The CDR3 nucleotides read TGTGCCAGCAGTTATAGGTTAAGGAGTGGGAATGAGCAGTTCTTC.

The chain employs TRBV28 and TRBJ1-1; D may be TRBD1 (5 bases). CDR1 is MDHEN and CDR2 is SYDVKM in the germline V gene. This CDR3 comprises 14 residues. V was clipped by 6 bases and J by 5 bases, with 16 bases between them. CDR3 residues: CASRPTYRRTEAFF. DNA of the CDR3: TGTGCCAGCAGACCGACCTACAGGAGGACTGAAGCTTTCTTT. The full variable domain, completed using reference TRBV28 and TRBJ1-1, is DVKVTQSSRYLVKRTGEKVFLECVQDMDHENMFWYRQDPGLGLRLIYFSYDVKMKEKGDIPEGYSVSREKKERFSLILESASTNQTSMYLCASRPTYRRTEAFFGQGTRLTVV.

As regards this clone: The sample contains more than one DNA sequence encoding this CDR3. J is TRBJ1-5 and V is TRBV27; D ambiguous. Germline CDR1 is MNHEY and CDR2 is SMNVEV (reference sequence). The CDR3 loop spans 13 amino acids. Trimming left V 5 bases short and J 2 bases short, with 7 bases between. CDR3 residues: CASSPRGNQPQHF. The CDR3 coding sequence is TGTGCCAGCAGTCCCCGGGGCAATCAGCCCCAGCATTTT.

This chain connects TRBV28 to TRBJ2-3; D not certain. Looked up from germline, CDR1 is MDHEN and CDR2 is SYDVKM. CDR3 length: 12 amino acids. With 6 bases removed from V and 4 bases from J, the gap between germline ends came to 8 bases. The CDR3 sequence is CASRGTADTQYF. The CDR3 nucleotides are TGTGCCAGCAGGGGCACTGCAGATACGCAGTATTTT.

This chain connects TRBV7-9 to TRBJ2-1; D is possibly TRBD2 (6 bases). The CDR3 length is 16 residues. Germline loops: CDR1 SEHNR, CDR2 FQNEAQ (reference sequence). Trimming cost V 3 bases and J 8 bases, with 20 bases left between them. The CDR3 sequence: CASSFRGSFSVDEQFF. The CDR3 DNA sequence: TGTGCCAGCAGCTTCCGGGGGAGCTTTAGTGTGGATGAGCAGTTCTTC.

In this sample, this clone turned up once. The rearrangement links TRBV2 to TRBJ2-1; unclear D gene. This CDR3 comprises 13 residues. Trimming left V 1 base short and J 7 bases short, with 8 bases between. In germline, CDR1 is SNHLY, CDR2 FYNNEI. This chain's CDR3 is CASSEEMGNEQFF. The CDR3 bases are TGTGCCAGCAGTGAAGAAATGGGGAATGAGCAGTTCTTC.

This chain uses TRBV29-1 with TRBJ2-7; D is possibly TRBD2 (5 bases). Germline-derived CDR1 and CDR2 are SQVTM and ANQGSEA. Trimming took 4 bases from V and 6 from J, leaving 13 bases between them. This CDR3 is 12 amino acids long. As DNA, the CDR3 is TGCAGCGTTGTGGAGGTGGGCGCCGAGCAGTACTTC. Protein: CSVVEVGAEQYF.

V gene TRBV11-2 combines with J gene TRBJ2-3, with 7 bases lining up with TRBD2. CDR1 and CDR2 from the germline V gene are SGHAT and FQNNGV. CDR3 length: 16 amino acids. V lost 1 base, J lost 0 bases, and 4 bases stayed unmatched. The CDR3 protein is CASSLGASGSTDTQYF. CDR3 nucleotide sequence: TGTGCCAGCAGCTTAGGGGCTAGCGGCAGCACAGATACGCAGTATTTT.

This chain links TRBV10-3 with TRBJ1-1, with 12 bases lining up with TRBD1. The ends lost 6 bases at V and 5 bases at J; junction bases unmatched: 25. Germline loops: CDR1 ENHRY, CDR2 SYGVKD. This CDR3 spans 21 amino acids. The CDR3 loop reads CAISDPTRKPGQGAIGTEAFF. The CDR3 coding sequence is TGTGCCATCAGCGATCCCACCCGCAAGCCGGGACAGGGGGCGATCGGGACTGAAGCTTTCTTT.

The chain couples TRBV2 to TRBJ1-4, with D maybe TRBD1 (5 bases). The CDR3 is 11 residues long. The V gene's germline CDR1 is SNHLY and CDR2 FYNNEI. V was shortened by 8 bases and J by 4 bases, with 5 bases between the two germline ends. The CDR3 DNA follows: TGTGCCAGCGGGGGTAATGAAAAACTGTTTTTT. This encodes CASGGNEKLFF.

The rearrangement uses TRBV5-4 and TRBJ1-2; D is unresolved. Trimming cost V 0 bases and J 3 bases, with 6 bases left between them. Germline loops: CDR1 SGHNT, CDR2 YYREEE (reference sequence). The CDR3 is 13 amino acids. The CDR3 sequence is CASSLDKHYGYTF. CDR3 nucleotides: TGTGCCAGCAGCTTGGACAAACACTATGGCTACACCTTC.

The chain recombines TRBV28 with TRBJ2-1; D assignment may be TRBD1 or TRBD2 (7 bases each). Germline loops: CDR1 MDHEN, CDR2 SYDVKM. V was trimmed by 9 bases and J by 4 bases, leaving 16 bases between them. The CDR3 sequence is 14 residues long. The CDR3 protein is CARAGDRHYNEQFF. Here the CDR3 DNA reads TGTGCCAGGGCGGGGGACAGACATTACAATGAGCAGTTCTTC.

The chain carries TRBV29-1 and TRBJ1-4; no reliable D call. CDR3 length: 15 amino acids. Germline loops: CDR1 SQVTM, CDR2 ANQGSEA. V lost 2 bases and J 8 bases, leaving 18 bases between the germline ends. CDR3 nucleotides: TGCAGCGTTGAATCTCCTTTTCTTCCGGGAGAAAAACTGTTTTTT. It is translated as CSVESPFLPGEKLFF.

The chain has TRBV2 and TRBJ1-3; D remains unclear. V lost 4 bases and J lost 0, with 13 bases in between. The CDR3 sequence is 16 residues long. Germline-derived CDR1 and CDR2 are SNHLY and FYNNEI. The CDR3 sequence: CASSGEGPSSGNTIYF. DNA for the CDR3: TGTGCCAGCAGTGGTGAAGGCCCGAGCTCTGGAAACACCATATATTTT. The full variable domain, its missing parts supplied by reference TRBV2 and TRBJ1-3, is EPEVTQTPSHQVTQMGQEVILRCVPISNHLYFYWYRQILGQKVEFLVSFYNNEISEKSEIFDDQFSVERPDGSNFTLKIRSTKLEDSAMYFCASSGEGPSSGNTIYFGEGSWLTVV.

This rearrangement joins TRBV5-1 to TRBJ2-1, with no clear D. This CDR3 has 13 residues. The V gene's germline CDR1 is SGHRS and CDR2 YFSETQ. Trimming pared 1 base from V and 6 bases from J, leaving 8 bases between. The CDR3, as DNA: TGCGCCAGCAGCTTGACCGCCCCCAATGAGCAGTTCTTC. Translation: CASSLTAPNEQFF. Variable domain in full (rest from reference TRBV5-1 and TRBJ2-1): KAGVTQTPRYLIKTRGQQVTLSCSPISGHRSVSWYQQTPGQGLQFLFEYFSETQRNKGNFPGRFSGRQFSNSRSEMNVSTLELGDSALYLCASSLTAPNEQFFGPGTRLTVL.

J is TRBJ2-5 and V is TRBV2; 7 bases fit TRBD2. The V and J ends lost 1 base and 6 bases, in that order; junction bases with no gene match: 5. This CDR3 has 14 amino acids. The germline gives CDR1 SNHLY, CDR2 FYNNEI. CDR3 amino acids: CASSEGASGQTQYF. The CDR3 nucleotides read TGTGCCAGCAGTGAAGGGGCTAGCGGACAGACCCAGTACTTC. Full variable domain (rest looked up from reference TRBV2 and TRBJ2-5): EPEVTQTPSHQVTQMGQEVILRCVPISNHLYFYWYRQILGQKVEFLVSFYNNEISEKSEIFDDQFSVERPDGSNFTLKIRSTKLEDSAMYFCASSEGASGQTQYFGPGTRLLVL.

The chain uses TRBV6-6 and TRBJ2-2, with 9 bases fitting TRBD2. V lost 7 bases to trimming and J lost 4 bases; unmatched junction nucleotides: 7. The CDR3 is 15 residues long. Germline V gene data show CDR1 as MNHNY and CDR2 as SVGAGI (reference sequence). In DNA, the CDR3 is TGTGCCAGCAAGGTAGCGGGAGCGGTCACCGGGGAGCTGTTTTTT. This encodes CASKVAGAVTGELFF.

The chain employs TRBV5-1 and TRBJ1-4; TRBD1 might be the D (6 bases). V was cut by 0 bases and J by 6 bases, with 9 bases left in between. The CDR3 consists of 14 residues. CDR1 and CDR2 (germline): SGHRS, YFSETQ. CDR3 loop: CASSLDREHEKLFF. For the CDR3, the DNA is TGCGCCAGCAGCTTGGACAGGGAGCATGAAAAACTGTTTTTT.

V gene TRBV28 combines with J gene TRBJ1-4; a weak D match, TRBD1 (6 bases). Germline CDR1 MDHEN, CDR2 SYDVKM. This CDR3 has 14 amino acids. V was pared by 6 bases and J by 7 bases, with 15 bases between. CDR3 sequence reads: CASSYTGRVEKLFF. The DNA of the CDR3 is TGTGCCAGCAGCTATACAGGGAGGGTTGAAAAACTGTTTTTT.

The chain is built from TRBV4-1 and TRBJ1-1; 9 positions match TRBD1. Unmatched junction bases numbered 17, after V lost 5 bases and J lost 10 bases. The CDR3 extends over 16 amino acids. Germline CDR1 and CDR2: MGHRA and YSYEKL. CDR3 region: CASSGRDRVYPSGAFF. As DNA, the CDR3 is TGCGCCAGCAGCGGCCGGGACAGGGTATATCCCTCCGGAGCTTTCTTT.

This sequence joins TRBV5-1 and TRBJ1-1, with 7 nucleotides matching TRBD1. This CDR3 has 14 residues. CDR1 and CDR2 (germline): SGHRS, YFSETQ. V dropped 4 bases and J dropped 1; count of bases not matched to a gene: 4. CDR3: CASSAGQTNTEAFF. For the CDR3, the DNA is TGCGCCAGCAGCGCGGGACAGACGAACACTGAAGCTTTCTTT. Drawing the rest from reference TRBV5-1 and TRBJ1-1, the complete variable domain is KAGVTQTPRYLIKTRGQQVTLSCSPISGHRSVSWYQQTPGQGLQFLFEYFSETQRNKGNFPGRFSGRQFSNSRSEMNVSTLELGDSALYLCASSAGQTNTEAFFGQGTRLTVV.

The table lists this clone with a count of one. This rearrangement joins TRBV15 to TRBJ2-7; 11 bases are shared with TRBD2. The trim removed 1 base at V and 1 base at J, leaving 9 bases unmatched. The CDR3 loop spans 18 amino acids. Germline V gene lookup returns CDR1 LNHNV and CDR2 YYDKDF (reference sequence). This chain's CDR3 is CATSRGPLTSGVSYEQYF. CDR3 sequence (DNA): TGTGCCACCAGCAGAGGCCCTTTGACTAGCGGGGTGTCCTACGAGCAGTACTTC.